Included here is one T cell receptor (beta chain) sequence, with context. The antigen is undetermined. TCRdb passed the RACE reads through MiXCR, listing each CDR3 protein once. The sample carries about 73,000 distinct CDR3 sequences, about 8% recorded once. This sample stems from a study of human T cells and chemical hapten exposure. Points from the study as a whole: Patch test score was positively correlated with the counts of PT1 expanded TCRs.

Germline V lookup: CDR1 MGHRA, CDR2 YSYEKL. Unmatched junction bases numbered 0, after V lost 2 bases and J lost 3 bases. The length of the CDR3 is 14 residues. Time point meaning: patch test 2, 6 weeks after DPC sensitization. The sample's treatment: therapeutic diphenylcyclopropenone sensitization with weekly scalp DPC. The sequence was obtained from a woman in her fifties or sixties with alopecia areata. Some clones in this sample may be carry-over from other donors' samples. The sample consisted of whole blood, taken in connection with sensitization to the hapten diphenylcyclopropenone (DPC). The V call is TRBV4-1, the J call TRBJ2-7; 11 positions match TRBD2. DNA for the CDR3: TGCGCCAGCAGCCAACTAGCGGGGGGCTACGAGCAGTACTTC. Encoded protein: CASSQLAGGYEQYF.